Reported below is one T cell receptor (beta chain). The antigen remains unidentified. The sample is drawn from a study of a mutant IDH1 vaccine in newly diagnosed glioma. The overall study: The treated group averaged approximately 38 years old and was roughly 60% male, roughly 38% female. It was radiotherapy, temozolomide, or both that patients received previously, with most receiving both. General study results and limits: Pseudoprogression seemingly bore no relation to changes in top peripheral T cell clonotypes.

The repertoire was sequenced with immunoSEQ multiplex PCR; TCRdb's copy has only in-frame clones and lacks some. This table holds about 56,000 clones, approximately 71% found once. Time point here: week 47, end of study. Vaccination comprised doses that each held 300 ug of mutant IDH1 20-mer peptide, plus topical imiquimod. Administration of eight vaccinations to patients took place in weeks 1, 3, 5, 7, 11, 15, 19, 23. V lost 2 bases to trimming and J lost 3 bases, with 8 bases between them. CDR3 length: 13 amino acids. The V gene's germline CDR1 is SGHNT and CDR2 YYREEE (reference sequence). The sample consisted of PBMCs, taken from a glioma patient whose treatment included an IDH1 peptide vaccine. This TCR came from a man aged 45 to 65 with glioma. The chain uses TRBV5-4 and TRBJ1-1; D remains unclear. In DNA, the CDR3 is TGTGCCAGCAGCTTAGAAGCTTACACTGAAGCTTTCTTT. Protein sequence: CASSLEAYTEAFF.